Following are 15 T cell receptor beta chains from one sample sequenced in a study of blood T cell repertoires in COVID-19. Produced via immunoSEQ multiplex PCR; TCRdb's table is partial and in-frame only. The table includes about 86,000 clones, approximately 79% detected once. Sequencing was carried out using peripheral blood. These receptors originate from a man between 65 and 85 years old with acute or convalescent COVID-19.

This chain joins TRBV12-3 or TRBV12-4 and TRBJ2-4; the match to TRBD1 covers 7 bases. With 6 bases clipped from V and 7 bases from J, the junction kept 3 bases outside the gene matches. The CDR3 runs to 12 residues. CDR3 sequence: CASSPQGNIQYF. The CDR3 nucleotides are TGTGCCAGCAGCCCACAGGGGAACATTCAGTACTTC.

The chain carries TRBV12-2 and TRBJ2-1; the DNA was not compared with TRBD2, the D call given in the table. TRBV12-2 has pseudogene status. This CDR3 is built from 14 residues. The CDR3 DNA reads as TGTGCAAGTCGCTTAGAGAGTATTTACAATGAGCAGTTCTTC. As protein: CASRLESIYNEQFF.

The V gene is TRBV11-2, the J gene TRBJ2-1, with 9 bases that match TRBD1. CDR1 is SGHAT, CDR2 FQNNGV, per germline. The CDR3 runs 19 residues. The junction had 11 bases not matched to a gene; V was cut back by 2 bases and J by 0 bases. For the CDR3, the DNA is TGTGCCAGCAGCTTAATACCCGGGACAGGGACGCTCTCCTACAATGAGCAGTTCTTC. It yields the protein CASSLIPGTGTLSYNEQFF.

V and J are TRBV5-1 and TRBJ2-1; 14 bases match TRBD2. Per the germline V gene, CDR1 is SGHRS and CDR2 is YFSETQ. There are 17 residues in the CDR3. V dropped 3 bases and J dropped 6; count of bases not matched to a gene: 8. The CDR3 protein is CASSSRLAGGLVNEQFF. The CDR3 DNA reads as TGCGCCAGCAGCTCGCGACTAGCGGGGGGGCTAGTCAATGAGCAGTTCTTC.

The CDR3 DNA reads TGTGCCAGCAGCCAACCCCAGGACAGGCTCTGGGGTGGCTACACCTTC. It translates to CASSQPQDRLWGGYTF. This sequence joins TRBV3-1 (or the pseudogene TRBV3-2) and TRBJ1-2, with 7 positions matching TRBD1. CDR1 and CDR2 from the germline V gene are LGHDT and YNNKEL (reference sequence). V lost 2 bases and J lost 7; bases outside the gene matches: 13. The CDR3 length is 16 residues.

The V gene is TRBV7-9, the J gene TRBJ1-1; 9 bases fit TRBD1. The ends lost 5 bases at V and 4 bases at J; junction bases unmatched: 5. The CDR3 contains 14 residues. Germline-derived CDR1 and CDR2 are SEHNR and FQNEAQ (reference sequence). CDR3 sequence: CASSPGTGSTEAFF. CDR3 DNA sequence: TGTGCCAGCAGCCCCGGGACAGGGAGCACTGAAGCTTTCTTT.

The CDR3, as DNA: TGTGCCAGCAGCCCCGGGGGCGGGGGGGCCCGGGAGACCCAGTACTTC. Encoded protein: CASSPGGGGARETQYF. The gene calls are TRBV9 and TRBJ2-5; TRBD2 matches at 9 bases. The CDR3 consists of 16 residues. Looked up from germline, CDR1 is SGDLS and CDR2 is YYNGEE. V dropped 4 bases and J dropped 5; count of bases not matched to a gene: 12.

The CDR3 here is CASSEQMINRGRSNQPQHF. Here the CDR3 DNA reads TGCGCCAGCAGTGAGCAAATGATTAACAGGGGAAGGAGCAATCAGCCCCAGCATTTT. The V call is TRBV10-1, the J call TRBJ1-5; 7 nucleotides align to TRBD1. Germline V gene lookup returns CDR1 WNHNN and CDR2 SYGVQD (reference sequence). Losses at the gene ends were 2 bases for V and 1 base for J; bases not matched to a gene: 14. The CDR3 loop spans 19 amino acids.

This chain links TRBV4-1 with TRBJ2-7; 7 bases agree with TRBD1. The V segment lost 4 bases and the J segment 2 bases; nucleotides outside the gene matches: 11. The V gene's germline CDR1 is MGHRA and CDR2 YSYEKL. The CDR3 runs 16 residues. CDR3 sequence (DNA): TGCGCCAGCAGCCGCCACGACAGGGTCTCGGCCTACGAGCAGTACTTC. Protein product: CASSRHDRVSAYEQYF.

V and J are TRBV7-6 and TRBJ2-2; 11 positions match TRBD2. Per germline, CDR1 SGHVS and CDR2 FNYEAQ. This CDR3 region has 18 residues. Trimming took 4 bases from V and 7 from J; bases not matched to a gene: 14. Written as DNA, the CDR3 is TGTGCCAGCAGCTCGTACTTGACTAGCGGGGATTCAGGCGGGGAGCTGTTTTTT. Amino acids: CASSSYLTSGDSGGELFF. Drawing the rest from reference TRBV7-6 and TRBJ2-2, the complete variable domain is GAGVSQSPRYKVTKRGQDVALRCDPISGHVSLYWYRQALGQGPEFLTYFNYEAQQDKSGLPNDRFSAERPEGSISTLTIQRTEQRDSAMYRCASSSYLTSGDSGGELFFGEGSRLTVL.

The chain combines TRBV29-1 with TRBJ2-7, with D possibly being TRBD1 (6 bases). The CDR3 is made up of 14 amino acids. Trimming took 4 bases from V and 1 from J, leaving 14 bases between them. In germline, CDR1 is SQVTM, CDR2 ANQGSEA. This chain's CDR3 is CSVGSLDSSYEQYF. In nucleotides, the CDR3 is TGCAGCGTTGGGTCTCTGGACAGTTCCTACGAGCAGTACTTC.

This clone was found once. This chain joins TRBV15 and TRBJ1-1; no clear D gene. The V gene's germline CDR1 is LNHNV and CDR2 YYDKDF (reference sequence). This CDR3 is 16 amino acids long. V dropped 1 base and J dropped 0 bases, with 12 bases sitting between them. In DNA, the CDR3 is TGTGCCACCAGCAGAGGGAGGGCGGGAGTGAACACTGAAGCTTTCTTT. This codes for CATSRGRAGVNTEAFF.

This chain connects TRBV28 to TRBJ1-1; D unclear. The germline V gene encodes CDR1 MDHEN and CDR2 SYDVKM. The CDR3 covers 11 residues. In nucleotides, the CDR3 is TGTGCAATCTGGGGAGGCACTGAAGCTTTCTTT. As protein: CAIWGGTEAFF.

The J gene is TRBJ2-3, the V gene TRBV6-5; TRBD2 agrees at 11 bases. Per germline, CDR1 MNHEY and CDR2 SVGAGI. V dropped 0 bases and J dropped 7; count of bases not matched to a gene: 3. This CDR3 region has 15 residues. The CDR3: CASSYSSGGAHTQYF. The CDR3 DNA follows: TGTGCCAGCAGTTACTCTAGCGGGGGGGCGCATACGCAGTATTTT.

The chain couples TRBV4-1 to TRBJ2-5; TRBD2 might be the D (6 bases). Germline V gene sequence: CDR1 MGHRA, CDR2 YSYEKL. Trimming removed 3 bases from V and 0 bases from J, with 14 bases in between. The CDR3 sequence is 16 residues long. The CDR3 DNA reads as TGCGCCAGCAGCCAGGACTTTTGGGGGGACCAAGAGACCCAGTACTTC. Its translation is CASSQDFWGDQETQYF.